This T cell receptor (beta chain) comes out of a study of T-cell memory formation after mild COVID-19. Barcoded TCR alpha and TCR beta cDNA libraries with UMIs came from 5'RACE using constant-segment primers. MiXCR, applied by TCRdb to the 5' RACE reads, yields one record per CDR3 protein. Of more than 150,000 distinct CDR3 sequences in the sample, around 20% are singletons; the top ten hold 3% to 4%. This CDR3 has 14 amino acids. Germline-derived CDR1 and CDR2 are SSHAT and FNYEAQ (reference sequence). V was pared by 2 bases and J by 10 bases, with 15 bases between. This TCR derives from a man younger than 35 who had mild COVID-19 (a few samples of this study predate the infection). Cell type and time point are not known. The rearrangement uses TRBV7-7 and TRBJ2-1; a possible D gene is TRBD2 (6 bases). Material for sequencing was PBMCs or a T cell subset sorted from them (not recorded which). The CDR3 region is CASSLSGSGREQFF. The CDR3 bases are TGTGCCAGCAGCTTATCTGGCTCGGGGAGGGAGCAGTTCTTC.